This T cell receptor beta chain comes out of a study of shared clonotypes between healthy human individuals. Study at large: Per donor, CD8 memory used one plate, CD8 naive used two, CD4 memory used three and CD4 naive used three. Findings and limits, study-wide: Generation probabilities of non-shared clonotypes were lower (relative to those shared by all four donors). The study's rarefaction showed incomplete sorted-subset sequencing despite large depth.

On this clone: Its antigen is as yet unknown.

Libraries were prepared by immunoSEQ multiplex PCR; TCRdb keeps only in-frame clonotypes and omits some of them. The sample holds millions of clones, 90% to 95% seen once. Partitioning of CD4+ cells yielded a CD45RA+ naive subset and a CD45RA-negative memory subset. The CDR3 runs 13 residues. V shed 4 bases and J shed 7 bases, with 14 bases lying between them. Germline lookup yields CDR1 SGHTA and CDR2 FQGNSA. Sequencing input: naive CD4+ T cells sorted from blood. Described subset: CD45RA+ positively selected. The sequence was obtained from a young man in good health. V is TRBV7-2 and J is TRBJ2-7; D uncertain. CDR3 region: CASSWGTLLEQYF. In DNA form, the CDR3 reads TGTGCCAGCAGCTGGGGAACCCTCTTGGAGCAGTACTTC.